The present T cell receptor (beta chain) was sequenced within a study of blood T cells in healthy people across ages. Regarding the study as a whole: The percentage of naive T cells correlated strongly with TCR beta diversity.

A remark on this clonotype: Antigen specificity is unknown. A much larger clone differs from this one at a single base, so this may be a read error.

A second roughly 7 to 11 cycle PCR used barcoded and J-beta primers. Template switching added a 12-random-nucleotide identifier to every cDNA molecule. TCRdb independently ran MiXCR on the 5' RACE reads; one entry per CDR3 protein. The data contain hundreds of thousands of distinct CDR3 sequences, approximately 31% of them singletons. CDR1 is MNHEY and CDR2 is SVGAGI in the germline V gene. The CDR3 loop spans 17 amino acids. The chain links TRBV6-5 to TRBJ2-5; D is ambiguous. This sequence was found in a woman of 80 years or more in good health. The sequenced sample consisted of blood. This chain's CDR3 is CAGSLLPGTKITETQYF. The CDR3 nucleotides read TGTGCCGGCAGTCTACTCCCCGGAACTAAGATTACAGAGACCCAGTACTTC.